The 20 T cell receptor beta chains presented below share a single source sample, sequenced in a study of blood T cell repertoires in COVID-19. Repertoires were generated with immunoSEQ multiplex PCR, while TCRdb's copy carries only in-frame clones and drops some. In the table there are roughly 290,000 clones, 85% of which are singletons. The material sequenced was peripheral blood. These receptors originate from a woman aged 45 to 65 with active or convalescent COVID-19.

This clone was observed a handful of times. V and J are TRBV5-4 and TRBJ1-6; a possible D gene is TRBD1 (6 bases). The germline V gene encodes CDR1 SGHNT and CDR2 YYREEE (reference sequence). The V end lost 3 bases, the J end lost 5 bases, and 12 bases lay between the germline ends. The CDR3 runs 15 residues. The CDR3, as DNA: TGTGCCAGCAGCTCGGACAGCCGAAATAATTCACCCCTCCACTTT. Protein: CASSSDSRNNSPLHF.

CDR3 DNA sequence: TGTGCCAGCAGTCGGTCGGGGGCGGGAGGTACGGGACAGTTCTTC. This sequence encodes CASSRSGAGGTGQFF. This chain connects TRBV14 to TRBJ2-1, with TRBD2 matching over 8 bases. With V trimmed by 6 bases and J by 13 bases, 17 bases remained unmatched. The CDR3 has 15 residues. Germline V gene lookup returns CDR1 SGHDN and CDR2 FVKESK.

This sequence joins TRBV7-2 and TRBJ1-5; D remains ambiguous. The germline CDR1 and CDR2 sequences are SGHTA and FQGNSA. The CDR3 contains 13 residues. V was cut by 3 bases and J by 9 bases, with 12 bases left in between. In nucleotides, the CDR3 is TGTGCCAGCAGCTTGAGTTGGAGCGGGCCCCAGCATTTT. This codes for CASSLSWSGPQHF.

The genes are TRBV10-2 and TRBJ2-6; D is uncertain. V was shortened by 6 bases and J by 0 bases, with 6 bases between the two germline ends. Germline values: CDR1 WSHSY, CDR2 SAAADI. The CDR3 is 14 residues long. The CDR3 here is CASSLASGANVLTF. The DNA of the CDR3 is TGCGCCAGCAGCCTGGCCTCTGGGGCCAACGTCCTGACTTTC.

The chain uses TRBV5-5 and TRBJ2-7; TRBD2 agrees at 12 bases. Germline V gene lookup returns CDR1 SGHKS and CDR2 YYEKEE (reference sequence). The trim removed 4 bases at V and 3 bases at J, leaving 2 bases unmatched. The CDR3 has 14 residues. The CDR3 DNA reads as TGTGCCAGCAGCCCGGGACTAGCGGGCTACGAGCAGTACTTC. Protein: CASSPGLAGYEQYF.

The CDR3 protein is CASSLAQRGGGNEQFF. In DNA, the CDR3 is TGTGCCAGCAGCTTAGCGCAGCGGGGGGGCGGGAATGAGCAGTTCTTC. This sequence joins TRBV7-8 and TRBJ2-1, with 10 bases that match TRBD2. The CDR3 length is 16 residues. Germline trimming cut 0 bases from V and 7 bases from J; bases unmatched to any gene: 6. Germline V gene lookup returns CDR1 SGHVS and CDR2 FQNEAQ.

V is TRBV6-5 and J is TRBJ2-7, with a possible D match to TRBD1 (5 bases). This CDR3 has 14 residues. CDR1 and CDR2 (germline): MNHEY, SVGAGI. V gave up 1 base and J gave up 2 bases, with 9 bases separating them. CDR3 sequence reads: CASSYLTVTYEQYF. CDR3 in DNA: TGTGCCAGCAGTTACTTGACAGTCACCTACGAGCAGTACTTC.

The chain combines TRBV27 with TRBJ2-7, with 7 bases identical to TRBD1. Germline V gives CDR1 MNHEY, CDR2 SMNVEV (reference sequence). The trim removed 0 bases at V and 0 bases at J, leaving 5 bases unmatched. The CDR3 sequence is 16 residues long. Here the CDR3 DNA reads TGTGCCAGCAGTTTATCGAGGGGGCCCAGCTCCTACGAGCAGTACTTC. As protein: CASSLSRGPSSYEQYF.

This chain links TRBV30 with TRBJ1-5; TRBD1 is a possible D gene (6 bases). Trimming cost V 1 base and J 0 bases, with 10 bases left between them. The CDR3 runs 15 residues. Germline V gene sequence: CDR1 GTSNPN, CDR2 SVGIG (reference sequence). This CDR3 reads CAWSAGQLSNQPQHF. The CDR3 nucleotides are TGTGCCTGGAGTGCAGGACAGCTTAGCAATCAGCCCCAGCATTTT.

This chain joins TRBV12-5 and TRBJ1-4, with D possibly TRBD1 on 5 matching bases. There are 15 residues in the CDR3. Trimming left V 5 bases short and J 4 bases short, with 14 bases between. From germline, CDR1 is LGHNT and CDR2 FRNRAP. This CDR3 reads CASGPGGGYNEKLFF. The CDR3 DNA reads TGTGCTAGTGGTCCCGGCGGGGGGTATAATGAAAAACTGTTTTTT.

The chain recombines TRBV10-3 with TRBJ2-3; 11 positions match TRBD2. Germline lookup yields CDR1 ENHRY and CDR2 SYGVKD. The CDR3 has 17 amino acids. V gave up 8 bases and J gave up 2 bases; unmatched junction bases: 12. The CDR3 DNA sequence: TGTGCCATCGGGGGGAGTAGCGGGAGGGAGATCACAGATACGCAGTATTTT. Encoded protein: CAIGGSSGREITDTQYF.

The J gene is TRBJ2-3, the V gene TRBV28; no clear D. The CDR3 loop spans 14 amino acids. The germline V gene encodes CDR1 MDHEN and CDR2 SYDVKM. With 6 bases removed from V and 1 base from J, the gap between germline ends came to 11 bases. CDR3 sequence reads: CASSSSLGTDTQYF. The CDR3 bases are TGTGCCAGCAGCTCCTCATTAGGCACAGATACGCAGTATTTT.

The J gene is TRBJ2-3, the V gene TRBV9, with D possibly matching TRBD2 (6 bases). The CDR3 has 16 residues. CDR1 is SGDLS and CDR2 is YYNGEE in the germline V gene. Trimming removed 0 bases from V and 2 bases from J, with 13 bases in between. The CDR3 here is CASSVGGGTATDTQYF. In DNA, the CDR3 is TGTGCCAGCAGCGTAGGAGGCGGGACGGCCACAGATACGCAGTATTTT.

J is TRBJ1-6 and V is TRBV5-5; TRBD1 agrees at 7 bases. The CDR3 is 16 amino acids. V lost 0 bases and J lost 3; bases outside the gene matches: 3. The germline gives CDR1 SGHKS, CDR2 YYEKEE (reference sequence). The CDR3 DNA sequence: TGTGCCAGCAGCTTGGTAGGGGGCATCTATAATTCACCCCTCCACTTT. It specifies CASSLVGGIYNSPLHF. Using reference TRBV5-5 and TRBJ1-6 for the parts outside the CDR3, the full variable domain is DAGVTQSPTHLIKTRGQQVTLRCSPISGHKSVSWYQQVLGQGPQFIFQYYEKEERGRGNFPDRFSARQFPNYSSELNVNALLLGDSALYLCASSLVGGIYNSPLHFGNGTRLTVT.

V and J are TRBV27 and TRBJ1-5; D not certain. With 6 bases removed from V and 0 bases from J, the gap between germline ends came to 9 bases. The germline gives CDR1 MNHEY, CDR2 SMNVEV (reference sequence). This CDR3 is built from 14 residues. The CDR3 loop reads CASRSGVSNQPQHF. The CDR3 DNA reads TGTGCCAGCAGGTCCGGGGTTAGCAATCAGCCCCAGCATTTT.

The chain employs TRBV10-2 and TRBJ1-5, with a tentative D call TRBD1 (6 bases). The CDR3 contains 13 residues. The germline V gene encodes CDR1 WSHSY and CDR2 SAAADI. V lost 2 bases, J lost 9 bases, and 11 bases lay in between. The CDR3 nucleotides are TGCGCCAGCAGTGAGGACAGGCTGGGGCCCCAGCATTTT. Translated, it gives CASSEDRLGPQHF.

This chain uses TRBV11-3 with TRBJ2-5; 7 bases fit TRBD2. This CDR3 spans 15 amino acids. Losses at the gene ends were 5 bases for V and 3 bases for J; bases not matched to a gene: 9. The germline V gene encodes CDR1 SGHNT and CDR2 YENEEA. The DNA of the CDR3 is TGTGCCAGCAGCCGAGGTTTGGCGGGAGAAGAGACCCAGTACTTC. Translation: CASSRGLAGEETQYF.

The chain links TRBV7-2 to TRBJ1-5; D remains unclear. The CDR3 consists of 15 residues. Trimming pared 1 base from V and 6 bases from J, leaving 13 bases between. Germline V CDR1 and CDR2: SGHTA, FQGNSA. CDR3 bases: TGTGCCAGCAGCTTAGTTTGGGGAGGGAGTCAGCCCCAGCATTTT. This gives the protein CASSLVWGGSQPQHF.

The chain links TRBV15 to TRBJ2-7; 7 bases line up with TRBD1. The junction had 12 bases not matched to a gene; V was cut back by 2 bases and J by 5 bases. Germline V gene lookup returns CDR1 LNHNV and CDR2 YYDKDF (reference sequence). CDR3 length equals 16 residues. The CDR3 DNA reads TGTGCCACCAGCAGACCCTCGGGCAGGGGGAGTCACGAGCAGTACTTC. It yields the protein CATSRPSGRGSHEQYF.

The chain links TRBV6-5 to TRBJ2-2; the D is unclear. The CDR3 totals 15 residues. V was shortened by 2 bases and J by 3 bases, with 10 bases between the two germline ends. In germline, CDR1 is MNHEY, CDR2 SVGAGI. CDR3 loop: CASSYALADTGELFF. CDR3 nucleotides: TGTGCCAGCAGTTACGCCCTGGCCGACACCGGGGAGCTGTTTTTT.